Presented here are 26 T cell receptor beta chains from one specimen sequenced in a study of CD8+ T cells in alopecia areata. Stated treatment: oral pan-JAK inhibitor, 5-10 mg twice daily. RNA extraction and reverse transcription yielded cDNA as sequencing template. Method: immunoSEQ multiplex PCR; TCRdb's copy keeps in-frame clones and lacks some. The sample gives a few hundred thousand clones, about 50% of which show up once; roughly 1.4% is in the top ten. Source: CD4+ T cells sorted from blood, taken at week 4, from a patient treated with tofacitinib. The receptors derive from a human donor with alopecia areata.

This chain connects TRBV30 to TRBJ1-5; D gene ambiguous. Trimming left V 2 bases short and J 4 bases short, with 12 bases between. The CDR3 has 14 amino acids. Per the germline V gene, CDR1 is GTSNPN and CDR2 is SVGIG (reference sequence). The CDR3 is CAWSHSRENQPQHF. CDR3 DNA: TGTGCCTGGAGTCACTCCCGGGAGAATCAGCCCCAGCATTTT.

CDR3 residues: CASSLRRDRREEQYF. The CDR3 DNA follows: TGTGCCAGCAGCCTACGCCGGGACAGGCGAGAGGAGCAGTACTTC. V usage is TRBV7-8 and J usage is TRBJ2-7; 8 bases are a match to TRBD1. The germline gives CDR1 SGHVS, CDR2 FQNEAQ. The CDR3 loop spans 15 amino acids. J gave up 7 bases and V 5 bases, and 13 bases lay outside the gene matches.

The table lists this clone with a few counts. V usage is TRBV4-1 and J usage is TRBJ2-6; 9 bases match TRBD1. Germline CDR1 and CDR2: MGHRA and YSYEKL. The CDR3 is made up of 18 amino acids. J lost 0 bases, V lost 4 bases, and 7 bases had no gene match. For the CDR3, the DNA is TGCGCCAGCAGCCCGACTGACAGGGGGTCCTCTGGGGCCAACGTCCTGACTTTC. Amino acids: CASSPTDRGSSGANVLTF.

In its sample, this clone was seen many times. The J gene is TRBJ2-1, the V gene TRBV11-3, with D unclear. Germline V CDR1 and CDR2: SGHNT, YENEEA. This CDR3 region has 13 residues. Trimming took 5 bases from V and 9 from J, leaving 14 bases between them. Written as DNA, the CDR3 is TGTGCCAGCAGCCTGGACCCCTGGGGTGAGCAGTTCTTC. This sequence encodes CASSLDPWGEQFF.

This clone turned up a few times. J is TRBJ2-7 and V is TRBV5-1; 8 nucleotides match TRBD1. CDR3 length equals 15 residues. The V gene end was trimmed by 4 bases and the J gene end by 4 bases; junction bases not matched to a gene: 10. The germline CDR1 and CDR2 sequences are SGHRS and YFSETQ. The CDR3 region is CASSTPGGESYEQYF. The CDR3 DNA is TGCGCCAGCAGCACACCAGGGGGCGAATCGTACGAGCAGTACTTC.

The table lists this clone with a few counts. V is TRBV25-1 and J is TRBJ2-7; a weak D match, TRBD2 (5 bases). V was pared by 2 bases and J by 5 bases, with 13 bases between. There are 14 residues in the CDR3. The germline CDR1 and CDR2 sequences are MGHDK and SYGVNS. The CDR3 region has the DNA TGTGCCAGCAGTGAAATGGCCGGGCGGGACGAGCAGTACTTC. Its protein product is CASSEMAGRDEQYF.

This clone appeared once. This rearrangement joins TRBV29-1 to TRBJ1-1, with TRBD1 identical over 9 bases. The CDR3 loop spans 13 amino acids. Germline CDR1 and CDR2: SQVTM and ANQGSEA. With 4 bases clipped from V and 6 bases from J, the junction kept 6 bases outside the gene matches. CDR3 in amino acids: CSVGRDRDSEAFF. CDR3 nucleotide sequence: TGCAGCGTTGGCCGGGACAGGGACTCTGAAGCTTTCTTT. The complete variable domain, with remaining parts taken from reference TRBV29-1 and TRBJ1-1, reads SAVISQKPSRDICQRGTSLTIQCQVDSQVTMMFWYRQQPGQSLTLIATANQGSEATYESGFVIDKFPISRPNLTFSTLTVSNMSPEDSSIYLCSVGRDRDSEAFFGQGTRLTVV.

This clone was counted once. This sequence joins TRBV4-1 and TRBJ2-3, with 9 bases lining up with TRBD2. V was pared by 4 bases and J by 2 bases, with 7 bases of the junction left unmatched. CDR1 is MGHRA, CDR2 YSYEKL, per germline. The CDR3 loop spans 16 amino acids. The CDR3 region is CASSPGGLAITDTQYF. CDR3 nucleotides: TGCGCCAGCAGCCCCGGTGGACTAGCGATCACAGATACGCAGTATTTT.

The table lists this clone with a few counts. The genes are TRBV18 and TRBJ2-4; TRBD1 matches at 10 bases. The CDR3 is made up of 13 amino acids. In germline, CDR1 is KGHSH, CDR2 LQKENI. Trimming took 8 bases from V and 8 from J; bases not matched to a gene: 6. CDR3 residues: CASDTGTGDIQYF. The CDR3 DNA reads TGTGCCAGCGATACCGGGACAGGGGACATTCAGTACTTC.

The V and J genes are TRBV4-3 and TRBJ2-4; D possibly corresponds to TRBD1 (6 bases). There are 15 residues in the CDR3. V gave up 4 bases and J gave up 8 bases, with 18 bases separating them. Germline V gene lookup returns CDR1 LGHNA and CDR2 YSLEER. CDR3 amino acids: CASSPRAQGKDIQYF. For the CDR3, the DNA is TGCGCCAGCAGCCCCAGGGCCCAGGGGAAGGACATTCAGTACTTC.

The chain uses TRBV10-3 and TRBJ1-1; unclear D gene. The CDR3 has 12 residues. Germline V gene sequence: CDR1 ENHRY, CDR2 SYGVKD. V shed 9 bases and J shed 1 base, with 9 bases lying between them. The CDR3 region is CAIGRKNTEAFF. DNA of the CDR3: TGTGCCATAGGACGGAAGAACACTGAAGCTTTCTTT.

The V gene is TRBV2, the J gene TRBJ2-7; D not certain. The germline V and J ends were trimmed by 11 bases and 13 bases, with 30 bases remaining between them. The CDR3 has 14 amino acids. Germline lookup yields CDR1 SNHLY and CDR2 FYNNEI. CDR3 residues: CAGTDSGRIMSSYF. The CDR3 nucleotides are TGTGCCGGCACGGATTCGGGTCGGATTATGAGCAGTTACTTC.

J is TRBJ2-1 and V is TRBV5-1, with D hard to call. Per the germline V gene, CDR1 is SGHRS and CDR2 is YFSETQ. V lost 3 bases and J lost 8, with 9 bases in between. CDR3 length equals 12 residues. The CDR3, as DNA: TGCGCCAGCAGCTCGGACGGCGATGAGCAGTTCTTC. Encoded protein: CASSSDGDEQFF.

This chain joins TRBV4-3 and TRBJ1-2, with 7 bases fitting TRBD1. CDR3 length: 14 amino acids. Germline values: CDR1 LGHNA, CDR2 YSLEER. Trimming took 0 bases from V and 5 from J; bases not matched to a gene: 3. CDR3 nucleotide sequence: TGCGCCAGCAGCCAAGATGGACAGGCGTATGGCTACACCTTC. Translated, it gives CASSQDGQAYGYTF.

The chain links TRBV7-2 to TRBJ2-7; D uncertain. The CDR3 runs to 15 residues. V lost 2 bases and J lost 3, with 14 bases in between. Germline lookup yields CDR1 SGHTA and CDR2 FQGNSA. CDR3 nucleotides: TGTGCCAGCAGCTTATCTGGTACTCCGGTCTACGAGCAGTACTTC. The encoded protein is CASSLSGTPVYEQYF.

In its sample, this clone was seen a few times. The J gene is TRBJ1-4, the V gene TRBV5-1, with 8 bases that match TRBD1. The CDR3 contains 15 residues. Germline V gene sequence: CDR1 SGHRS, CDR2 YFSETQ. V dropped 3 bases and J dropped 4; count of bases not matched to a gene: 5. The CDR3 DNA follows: TGCGCCAGCAGCTCAGGACAGGGCGATAATGAAAAACTGTTTTTT. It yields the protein CASSSGQGDNEKLFF. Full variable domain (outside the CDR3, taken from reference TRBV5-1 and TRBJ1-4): KAGVTQTPRYLIKTRGQQVTLSCSPISGHRSVSWYQQTPGQGLQFLFEYFSETQRNKGNFPGRFSGRQFSNSRSEMNVSTLELGDSALYLCASSSGQGDNEKLFFGSGTQLSVL.

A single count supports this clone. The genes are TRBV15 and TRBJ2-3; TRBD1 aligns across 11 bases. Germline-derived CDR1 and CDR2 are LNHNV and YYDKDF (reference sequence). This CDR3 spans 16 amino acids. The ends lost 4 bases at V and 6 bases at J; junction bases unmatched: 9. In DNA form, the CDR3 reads TGTGCCACCAGCAAAGGACAGGGGGCGCCCCCTGATACGCAGTATTTT. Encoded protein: CATSKGQGAPPDTQYF.

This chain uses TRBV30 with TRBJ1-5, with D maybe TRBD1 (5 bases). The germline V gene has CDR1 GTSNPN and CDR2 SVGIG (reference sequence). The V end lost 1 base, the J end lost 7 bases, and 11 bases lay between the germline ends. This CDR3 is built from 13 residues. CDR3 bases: TGTGCCTGGAGTGGGCGCAGGGACCAGCCCCAGCATTTT. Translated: CAWSGRRDQPQHF.

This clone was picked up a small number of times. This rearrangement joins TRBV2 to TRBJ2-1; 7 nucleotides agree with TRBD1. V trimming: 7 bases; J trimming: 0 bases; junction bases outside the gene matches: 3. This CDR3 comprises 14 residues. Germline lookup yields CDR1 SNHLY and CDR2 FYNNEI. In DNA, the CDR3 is TGTGCCAGCATGGGGGACAGCTCCTACAATGAGCAGTTCTTC. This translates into CASMGDSSYNEQFF.

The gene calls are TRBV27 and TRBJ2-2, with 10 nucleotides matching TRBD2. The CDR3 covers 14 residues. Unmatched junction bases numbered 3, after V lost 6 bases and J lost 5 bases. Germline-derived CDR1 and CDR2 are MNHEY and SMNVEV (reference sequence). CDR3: CASRPSGGTGELFF. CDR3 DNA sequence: TGTGCCAGCAGACCTAGCGGGGGAACCGGGGAGCTGTTTTTT.

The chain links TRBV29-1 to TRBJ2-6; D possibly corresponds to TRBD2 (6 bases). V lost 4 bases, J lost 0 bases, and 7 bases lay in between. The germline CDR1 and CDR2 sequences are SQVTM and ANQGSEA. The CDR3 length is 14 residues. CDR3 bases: TGCAGCGTTGGGCGGGACTCTGGGGCCAACGTCCTGACTTTC. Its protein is CSVGRDSGANVLTF.

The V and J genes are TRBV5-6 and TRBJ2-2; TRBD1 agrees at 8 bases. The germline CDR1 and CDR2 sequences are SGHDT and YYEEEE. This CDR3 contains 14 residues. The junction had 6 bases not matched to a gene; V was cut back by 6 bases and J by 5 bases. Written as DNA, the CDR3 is TGTGCCAGCACCCAGGGGGCAGGAACCGGGGAGCTGTTTTTT. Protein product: CASTQGAGTGELFF.

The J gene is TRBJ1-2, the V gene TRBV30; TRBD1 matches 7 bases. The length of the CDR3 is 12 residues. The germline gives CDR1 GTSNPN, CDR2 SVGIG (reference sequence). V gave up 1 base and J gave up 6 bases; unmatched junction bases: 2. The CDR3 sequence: CAWSAGQHGYTF. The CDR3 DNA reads TGTGCCTGGAGTGCGGGACAGCATGGCTACACCTTC. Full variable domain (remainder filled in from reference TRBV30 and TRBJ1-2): SQTIHQWPATLVQPVGSPLSLECTVEGTSNPNLYWYRQAAGRGLQLLFYSVGIGQISSEVPQNLSASRPQDRQFILSSKKLLLSDSGFYLCAWSAGQHGYTFGSGTRLTVV.

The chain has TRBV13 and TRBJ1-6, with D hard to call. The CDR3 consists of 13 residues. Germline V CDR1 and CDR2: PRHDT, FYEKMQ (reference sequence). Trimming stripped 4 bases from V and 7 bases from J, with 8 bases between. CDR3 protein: CASSSRINSPLHF. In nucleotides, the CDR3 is TGTGCCAGCAGCTCTCGGATCAATTCACCCCTCCACTTT.

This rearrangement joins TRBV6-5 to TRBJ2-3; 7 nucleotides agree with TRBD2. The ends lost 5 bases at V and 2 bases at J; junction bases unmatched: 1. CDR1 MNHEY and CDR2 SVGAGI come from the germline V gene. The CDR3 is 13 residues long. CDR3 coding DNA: TGTGCCAGCAGTGCGGGAGACACAGATACGCAGTATTTT. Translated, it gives CASSAGDTDTQYF.

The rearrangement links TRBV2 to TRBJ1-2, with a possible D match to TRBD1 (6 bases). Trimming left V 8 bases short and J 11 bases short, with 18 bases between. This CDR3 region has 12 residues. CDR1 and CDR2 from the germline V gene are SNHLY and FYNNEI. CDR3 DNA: TGTGCCAGCGCGGTGATGAAGGGGGGATACACCTTC. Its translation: CASAVMKGGYTF. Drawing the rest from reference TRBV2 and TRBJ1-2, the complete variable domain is EPEVTQTPSHQVTQMGQEVILRCVPISNHLYFYWYRQILGQKVEFLVSFYNNEISEKSEIFDDQFSVERPDGSNFTLKIRSTKLEDSAMYFCASAVMKGGYTFGSGTRLTVV.